The next 8 T cell receptor beta chains were all read from a single sample in a study of technical replicates of blood from a handful of donors. Here immunoSEQ multiplex PCR was the method, and the copy in TCRdb shows in-frame clones only, minus some. The table records roughly 68,000 clones, 95% to 98% of them present only once. Specimen: T cells isolated from PBMCs. The receptors here all came from a human donor in good health.

The chain has TRBV7-3 and TRBJ2-5; D remains unclear. CDR1 is SGHTA, CDR2 FQGTGA, per germline. The CDR3 has 16 amino acids. Trimming removed 4 bases at V and 0 bases at J, with 15 bases between. The CDR3 DNA reads TGTGCCAGCAGCTCCGGTCCAGCGTCTTACCAAGAGACCCAGTACTTC. It encodes CASSSGPASYQETQYF.

The chain employs TRBV19 and TRBJ1-2; possible D gene TRBD1, 6 bases. Germline V CDR1 and CDR2: LNHDA, SQIVND (reference sequence). The germline V and J ends were trimmed by 11 bases and 6 bases, with 16 bases remaining between them. The CDR3 runs 12 residues. CDR3 bases: TGTGCCGCAGCAACAGGGATTGATGGCTACACCTTC. The encoded protein is CAAATGIDGYTF.

The chain employs TRBV6-5 and TRBJ1-4; TRBD1 matches at 7 bases. J was trimmed by 3 bases and V by 6 bases; bases with no gene match: 4. The germline V gene has CDR1 MNHEY and CDR2 SVGAGI. CDR3 length: 14 residues. CDR3: CASRTGTANEKLFF. The DNA of the CDR3 is TGTGCCAGCAGGACCGGGACAGCTAATGAAAAACTGTTTTTT.

This clone was seen just once. V is TRBV7-6 and J is TRBJ1-5; D uncertain. The V and J ends lost 1 base and 4 bases respectively, with 5 bases between them. This CDR3 comprises 13 residues. CDR1 is SGHVS and CDR2 is FNYEAQ in the germline V gene. CDR3: CASSLDYNQPQHF. DNA of the CDR3: TGTGCCAGCAGCTTAGACTATAATCAGCCCCAGCATTTT.

This sequence joins TRBV2 and TRBJ1-2, with D possibly being TRBD1 (6 bases). Germline V gene data show CDR1 as SNHLY and CDR2 as FYNNEI. V dropped 7 bases and J dropped 4 bases, with 13 bases sitting between them. This CDR3 has 13 residues. This CDR3 reads CASTSTGLYGYTF. For the CDR3, the DNA is TGTGCCAGCACTTCTACAGGGCTCTATGGCTACACCTTC.

The chain couples TRBV5-5 to TRBJ2-3, with no clear D. V was trimmed by 2 bases and J by 0 bases, leaving 22 bases between them. This CDR3 has 19 amino acids. In germline, CDR1 is SGHKS, CDR2 YYEKEE (reference sequence). As DNA, the CDR3 is TGTGCCAGCAGCTTCTCCCAGATGATCGTCTTTTCTAGCACAGATACGCAGTATTTT. Translating gives CASSFSQMIVFSSTDTQYF.

The chain combines TRBV19 with TRBJ1-2, with D maybe TRBD1 (6 bases). Per the germline V gene, CDR1 is LNHDA and CDR2 is SQIVND (reference sequence). Trimming removed 7 bases at V and 0 bases at J, with 15 bases between. CDR3 length: 15 amino acids. The CDR3 protein is CASTGLGGTNYGYTF. In DNA form, the CDR3 reads TGTGCCAGTACCGGATTAGGGGGTACTAACTATGGCTACACCTTC.

This clone showed up just once. The genes are TRBV2 and TRBJ2-7, with a possible D match to TRBD1 (6 bases). V gave up 11 bases and J gave up 5 bases, with 22 bases separating them. CDR1 and CDR2 from the germline V gene are SNHLY and FYNNEI. The CDR3 runs 14 residues. The CDR3 reads CAVNLWDKSDEQYF. The CDR3 bases are TGTGCCGTTAATCTATGGGACAAATCCGACGAGCAGTACTTC.